This TCR beta chain derives from a study of identical twins. Comment on this clonotype: The junction does not match germline at one end; this may be a read error.

The CDR3 covers 13 residues. Germline-derived CDR1 and CDR2 are DFQATT and SNEGSKA (reference sequence). TCRdb reanalysed the 5' RACE reads using MiXCR and keeps one entry per CDR3 protein. The sample includes about 250,000 distinct CDR3 sequences, 11% to 15% seen only once; the top ten take around 8.3%. V is TRBV20-1 and J is TRBJ2-1; no clear D gene. This receptor was taken from a woman between 18 and 30 years old in good health. Sequenced input: memory (CD45RO+) T cells sorted from blood. The CDR3 loop is CSAPGRSNNEHFF. In DNA, the CDR3 is TGCAGTGCTCCCGGCAGGTCAAACAATGAGCACTTCTTC.